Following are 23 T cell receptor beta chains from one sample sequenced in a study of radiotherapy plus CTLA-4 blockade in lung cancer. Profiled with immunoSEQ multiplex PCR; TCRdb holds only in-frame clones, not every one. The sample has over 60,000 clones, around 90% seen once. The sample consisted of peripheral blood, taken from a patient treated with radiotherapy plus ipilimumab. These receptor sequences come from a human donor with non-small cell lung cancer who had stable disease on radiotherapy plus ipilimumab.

The CDR3 DNA sequence: TGCGCCAGCAGAATAGGGAACTCTGGGGCCAACGTCCTGACTTTC. Its protein product is CASRIGNSGANVLTF. The chain links TRBV5-1 to TRBJ2-6; D remains ambiguous. The CDR3 spans 15 residues. Germline CDR1 is SGHRS and CDR2 is YFSETQ. V was trimmed by 5 bases and J by 0 bases, leaving 9 bases between them.

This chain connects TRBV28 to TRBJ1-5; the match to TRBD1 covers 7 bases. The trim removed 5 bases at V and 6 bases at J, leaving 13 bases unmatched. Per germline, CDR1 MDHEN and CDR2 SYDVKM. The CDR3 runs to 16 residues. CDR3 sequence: CASSPGGGRIGQPQHF. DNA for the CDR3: TGTGCCAGCAGTCCAGGGGGAGGGAGGATAGGTCAGCCCCAGCATTTT. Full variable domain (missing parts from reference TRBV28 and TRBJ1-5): DVKVTQSSRYLVKRTGEKVFLECVQDMDHENMFWYRQDPGLGLRLIYFSYDVKMKEKGDIPEGYSVSREKKERFSLILESASTNQTSMYLCASSPGGGRIGQPQHFGDGTRLSIL.

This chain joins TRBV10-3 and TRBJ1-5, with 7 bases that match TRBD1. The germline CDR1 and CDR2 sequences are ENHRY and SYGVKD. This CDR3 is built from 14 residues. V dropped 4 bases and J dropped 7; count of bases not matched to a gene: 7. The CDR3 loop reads CAISGGQQGQPQHF. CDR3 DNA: TGTGCCATCAGTGGTGGGCAACAGGGGCAGCCCCAGCATTTT.

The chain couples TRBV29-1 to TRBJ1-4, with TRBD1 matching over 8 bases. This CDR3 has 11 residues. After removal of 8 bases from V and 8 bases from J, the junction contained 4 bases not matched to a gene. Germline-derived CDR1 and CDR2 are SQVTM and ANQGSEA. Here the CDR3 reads CSTRTGEKLFF. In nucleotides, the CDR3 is TGCAGCACGCGGACAGGGGAAAAACTGTTTTTT. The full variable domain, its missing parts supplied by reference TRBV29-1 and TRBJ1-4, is SAVISQKPSRDICQRGTSLTIQCQVDSQVTMMFWYRQQPGQSLTLIATANQGSEATYESGFVIDKFPISRPNLTFSTLTVSNMSPEDSSIYLCSTRTGEKLFFGSGTQLSVL.

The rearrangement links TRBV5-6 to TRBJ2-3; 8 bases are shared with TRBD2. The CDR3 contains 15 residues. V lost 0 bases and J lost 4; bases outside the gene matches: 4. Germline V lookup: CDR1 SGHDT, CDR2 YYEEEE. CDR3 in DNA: TGTGCCAGCAGCTTGGGGATAGCGGGGCCAGATACGCAGTATTTT. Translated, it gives CASSLGIAGPDTQYF.

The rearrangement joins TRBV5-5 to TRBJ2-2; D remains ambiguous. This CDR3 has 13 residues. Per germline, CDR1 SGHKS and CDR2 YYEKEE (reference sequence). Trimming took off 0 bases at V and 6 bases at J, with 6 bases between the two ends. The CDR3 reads CASSLEWAGELFF. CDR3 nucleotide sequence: TGTGCCAGCAGCTTGGAATGGGCCGGGGAGCTGTTTTTT.

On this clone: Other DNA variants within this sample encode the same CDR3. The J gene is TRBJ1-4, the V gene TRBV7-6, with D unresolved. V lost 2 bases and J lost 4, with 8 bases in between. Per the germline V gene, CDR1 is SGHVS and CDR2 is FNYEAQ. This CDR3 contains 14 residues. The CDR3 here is CASSLRTGNEKLFF. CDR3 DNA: TGTGCCAGCAGCTTAAGGACGGGTAATGAAAAACTGTTTTTT.

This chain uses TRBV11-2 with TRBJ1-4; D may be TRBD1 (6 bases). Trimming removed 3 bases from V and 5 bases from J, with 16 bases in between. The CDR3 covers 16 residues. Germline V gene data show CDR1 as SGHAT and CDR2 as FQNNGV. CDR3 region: CASSLEGGAVNEKLFF. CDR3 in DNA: TGTGCCAGCAGCTTGGAGGGGGGCGCGGTGAATGAAAAACTGTTTTTT.

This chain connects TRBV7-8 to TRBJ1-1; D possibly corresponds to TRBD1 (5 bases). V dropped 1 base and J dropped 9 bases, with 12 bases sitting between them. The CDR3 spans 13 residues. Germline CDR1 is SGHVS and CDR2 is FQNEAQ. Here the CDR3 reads CASSLVGQGKAFF. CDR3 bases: TGTGCCAGCAGCTTAGTGGGGCAGGGAAAAGCTTTCTTT.

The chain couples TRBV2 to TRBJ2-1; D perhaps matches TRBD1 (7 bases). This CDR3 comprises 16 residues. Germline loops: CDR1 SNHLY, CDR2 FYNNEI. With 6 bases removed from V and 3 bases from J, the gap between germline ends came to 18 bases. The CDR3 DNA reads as TGTGCCAGCAGCCCAACAGGGGCGGGGTTCTACAATGAGCAGTTCTTC. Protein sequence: CASSPTGAGFYNEQFF.

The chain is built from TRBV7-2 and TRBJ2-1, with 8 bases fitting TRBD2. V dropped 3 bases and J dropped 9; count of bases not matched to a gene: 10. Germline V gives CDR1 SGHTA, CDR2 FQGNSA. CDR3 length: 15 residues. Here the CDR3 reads CASSFQPTRGGEQFF. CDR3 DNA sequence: TGTGCCAGCAGCTTCCAGCCGACCCGGGGGGGTGAGCAGTTCTTC.

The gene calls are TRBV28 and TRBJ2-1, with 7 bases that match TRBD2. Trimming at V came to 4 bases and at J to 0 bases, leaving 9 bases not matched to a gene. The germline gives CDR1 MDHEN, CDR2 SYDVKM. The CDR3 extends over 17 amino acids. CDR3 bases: TGTGCCAGCAGTTCCCAGCGGGGTTCAAACTCCTACAATGAGCAGTTCTTC. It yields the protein CASSSQRGSNSYNEQFF.

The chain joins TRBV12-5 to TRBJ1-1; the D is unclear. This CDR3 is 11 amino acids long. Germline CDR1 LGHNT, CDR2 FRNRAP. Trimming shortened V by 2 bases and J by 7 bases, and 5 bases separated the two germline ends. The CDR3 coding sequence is TGTGCTAGTGGTTTGAATAATGAAGCTTTCTTT. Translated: CASGLNNEAFF.

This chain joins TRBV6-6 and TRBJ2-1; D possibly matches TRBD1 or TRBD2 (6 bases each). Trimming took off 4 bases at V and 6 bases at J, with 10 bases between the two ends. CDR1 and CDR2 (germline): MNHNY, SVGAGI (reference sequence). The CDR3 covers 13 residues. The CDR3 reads CASSSSGANEQFF. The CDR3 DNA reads TGTGCCAGCAGTTCCTCGGGGGCCAATGAGCAGTTCTTC.

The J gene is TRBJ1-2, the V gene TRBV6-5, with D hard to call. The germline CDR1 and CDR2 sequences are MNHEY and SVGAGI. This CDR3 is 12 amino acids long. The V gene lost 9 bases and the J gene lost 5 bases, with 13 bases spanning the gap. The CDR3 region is CARGSTGYGYTF. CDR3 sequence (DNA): TGTGCCAGGGGATCGACGGGGTATGGCTACACCTTC.

CDR3 sequence reads: CASTGGPRAGYTF. The CDR3 DNA reads TGTGCCAGCACTGGCGGGCCGCGCGCTGGCTACACCTTC. The chain has TRBV6-5 and TRBJ1-2, with D unresolved. V lost 7 bases, J lost 7 bases, and 16 bases lay in between. In germline, CDR1 is MNHEY, CDR2 SVGAGI. The CDR3 covers 13 residues.

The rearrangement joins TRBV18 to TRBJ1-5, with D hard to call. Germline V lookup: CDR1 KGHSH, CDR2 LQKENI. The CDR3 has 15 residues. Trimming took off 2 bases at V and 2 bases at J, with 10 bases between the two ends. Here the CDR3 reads CASSPGQDRNQPQHF. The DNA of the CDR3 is TGTGCCAGCTCACCAGGGCAGGACCGCAATCAGCCCCAGCATTTT.

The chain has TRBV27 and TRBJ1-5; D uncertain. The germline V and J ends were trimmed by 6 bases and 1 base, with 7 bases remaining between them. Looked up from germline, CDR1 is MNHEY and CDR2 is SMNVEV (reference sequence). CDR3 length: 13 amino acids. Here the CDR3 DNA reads TGTGCCAGCAGGCCGGGGAGCAATCAGCCCCAGCATTTT. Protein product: CASRPGSNQPQHF.

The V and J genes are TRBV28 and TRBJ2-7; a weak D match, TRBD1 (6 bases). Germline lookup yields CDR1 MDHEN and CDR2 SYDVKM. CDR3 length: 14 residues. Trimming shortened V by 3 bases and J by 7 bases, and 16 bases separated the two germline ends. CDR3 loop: CASSLSQGRGEQYF. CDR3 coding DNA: TGTGCCAGCAGTTTGAGTCAGGGGAGAGGGGAGCAGTACTTC.

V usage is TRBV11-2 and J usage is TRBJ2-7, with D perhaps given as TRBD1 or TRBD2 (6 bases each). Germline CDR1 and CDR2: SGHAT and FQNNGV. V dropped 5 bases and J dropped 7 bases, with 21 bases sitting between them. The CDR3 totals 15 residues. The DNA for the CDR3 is TGTGCCAGCAGCCCCTCCGGGGGCGGGAAGGTAGAGCAGTACTTC. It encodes CASSPSGGGKVEQYF.

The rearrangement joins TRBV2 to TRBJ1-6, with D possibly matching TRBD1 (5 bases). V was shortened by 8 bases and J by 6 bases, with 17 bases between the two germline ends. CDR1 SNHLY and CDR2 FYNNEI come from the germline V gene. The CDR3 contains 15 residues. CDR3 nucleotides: TGTGCCAGCGGCAATACTGGGACCGTTAATTCACCCCTCCACTTT. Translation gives CASGNTGTVNSPLHF.

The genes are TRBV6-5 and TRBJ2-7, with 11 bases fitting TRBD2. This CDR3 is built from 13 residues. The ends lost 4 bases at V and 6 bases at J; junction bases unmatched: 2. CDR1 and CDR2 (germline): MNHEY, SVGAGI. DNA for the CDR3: TGTGCCAGCAGTTTAGGACTAGCGGGCGAGCAGTACTTC. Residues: CASSLGLAGEQYF.

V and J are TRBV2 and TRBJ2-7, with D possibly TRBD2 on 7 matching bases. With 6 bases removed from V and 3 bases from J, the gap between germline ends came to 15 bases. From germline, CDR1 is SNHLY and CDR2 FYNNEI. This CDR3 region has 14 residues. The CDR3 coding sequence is TGTGCCAGCAGGGGGGGGGCCCATTTCTACGAGCAGTACTTC. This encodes CASRGGAHFYEQYF. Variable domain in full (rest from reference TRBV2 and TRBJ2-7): EPEVTQTPSHQVTQMGQEVILRCVPISNHLYFYWYRQILGQKVEFLVSFYNNEISEKSEIFDDQFSVERPDGSNFTLKIRSTKLEDSAMYFCASRGGAHFYEQYFGPGTRLTVT.